Below, 23 T cell receptor beta chains from the same sample are listed, as sequenced in a study of CD8+CD57+ T cells in acquired aplastic anemia listed by TCRdb under 2018. Flow cytometry had shown CD8+CD57+ cell expansion in the patients selected for sequencing. Sequencing instrument: Illumina HiSeq 2000. Profiling of TCR beta VDJ combinations and CDR3 sequences used genomic DNA as the template. TCRdb handled the public reads itself, with Q25 trimming in fastp and clone calling in MiXCR, and kept productive beta chains. Rows with one shared CDR3 protein collapse into an entry with the most common genes and DNA. The sample yields under 350,000 distinct CDR3 sequences; 56% were counted once. The ten top clones hold under 1.5% of the sample. The sample taken for sequencing was sorted CD4+, CD8+, or CD8+CD57+ T cells (not recorded which) from PBMCs. These TCRs come from a human donor with aplastic anemia.

In this sample, this clonotype turned up once. Germline and junction disagree at one end, which may indicate a read error. The CDR3 DNA is TGCAAAGGGGGGGCTAACTATAGCTACACCTTC. It yields the protein CKGGANYSYTF. J is TRBJ1-2 and V is TRBV5-1; a possible D gene is TRBD1 (6 bases). CDR1 is SGHRS, CDR2 YFSETQ, per germline. This CDR3 spans 11 amino acids. The whole variable domain, filled in from reference TRBV5-1 and TRBJ1-2, reads KAGVTQTPRYLIKTRGQQVTLSCSPISGHRSVSWYQQTPGQGLQFLFEYFSETQRNKGNFPGRFSGRQFSNSRSEMNVSTLELGDSALYLCKGGANYSYTFGSGTRLTVV.

The V call is TRBV5-8, the J call TRBJ2-7; the match to TRBD2 covers 9 bases. The CDR3 runs to 13 residues. Germline CDR1 is SGHTS and CDR2 is YDEGEE. The junction had 5 bases not matched to a gene; V was cut back by 10 bases and J by 0 bases. The chain's CDR3 is CASSGGYSYEQYF. In DNA, the CDR3 is TGTGCCTCCAGCGGGGGGTACTCCTACGAGCAGTACTTC.

The chain uses TRBV12-3 or TRBV12-4 and TRBJ2-2, with D maybe TRBD1 (5 bases). There are 13 residues in the CDR3. Trimming left V 5 bases short and J 8 bases short, with 12 bases between. The DNA of the CDR3 is TGTGCCAGCAGTCCCCGTCCAGGGGGGGAGCTGTTTTTT. Encoded protein: CASSPRPGGELFF.

The rearrangement links TRBV19 to TRBJ1-5; D is perhaps TRBD1 (5 bases). CDR1 LNHDA and CDR2 SQIVND come from the germline V gene (reference sequence). Trimming shortened V by 9 bases and J by 2 bases, and 14 bases separated the two germline ends. This CDR3 comprises 14 residues. The CDR3 DNA sequence: TGTGCCAGCTCGGGGGTCACGGGCAATCAGCCCCAGCATTTT. Its translation is CASSGVTGNQPQHF.

V and J are TRBV19 and TRBJ1-1, with D possibly TRBD1 on 6 matching bases. From germline, CDR1 is LNHDA and CDR2 SQIVND (reference sequence). Trimming removed 4 bases from V and 7 bases from J, with 13 bases in between. CDR3 length: 13 amino acids. CDR3 sequence: CASSTQGGGEAFF. The CDR3 nucleotides read TGTGCCAGTAGTACACAGGGAGGCGGTGAAGCTTTCTTT.

V is TRBV9 and J is TRBJ2-7; TRBD2 matches at 12 bases. The CDR3 runs to 14 residues. V lost 4 bases and J lost 5; bases outside the gene matches: 4. The germline gives CDR1 SGDLS, CDR2 YYNGEE. The CDR3 bases are TGTGCCAGCAGCCGACTAGCGGGAGTGGACGAGCAGTACTTC. It translates to CASSRLAGVDEQYF. The entire variable domain, with the rest obtained from reference TRBV9 and TRBJ2-7, is as follows: DSGVTQTPKHLITATGQRVTLRCSPRSGDLSVYWYQQSLDQGLQFLIQYYNGEERAKGNILERFSAQQFPDLHSELNLSSLELGDSALYFCASSRLAGVDEQYFGPGTRLTVT.

Of note for this clonotype: At one boundary the junction diverges from the germline segment, which might be a read error. The rearrangement uses TRBV19 and TRBJ1-5; D perhaps matches TRBD1 (5 bases). The CDR3 spans 16 residues. The germline V gene has CDR1 LNHDA and CDR2 SQIVND (reference sequence). CDR3: CASELRAGASNQPQHF. CDR3 in DNA: TGTGCCAGTGAACTCAGGGCGGGCGCTAGCAACCAGCCCCAGCATTTT.

This clonotype was recorded at least ten times. The chain carries TRBV4-1 and TRBJ2-5; TRBD2 matches 8 bases. The germline V gene has CDR1 MGHRA and CDR2 YSYEKL. This CDR3 is built from 17 residues. Trimming at V came to 2 bases and at J to 1 base, leaving 9 bases not matched to a gene. The CDR3 region has the DNA TGCGCCAGCAGCCAAACGGGGGGGGTCGGAATCCAAGAGACCCAGTACTTC. It is translated as CASSQTGGVGIQETQYF.

This clonotype was detected many times. The CDR3 DNA is TGTGCCAGCAGCGTAGCGGGGGGCAATTACAATGAGCAGTTCTTC. This encodes CASSVAGGNYNEQFF. The chain combines TRBV9 with TRBJ2-1; D perhaps matches TRBD2 (7 bases). Deletions cut 0 bases from V and 4 bases from J, with 11 bases between. Germline-derived CDR1 and CDR2 are SGDLS and YYNGEE. The CDR3 runs to 15 residues. Complete variable domain (other parts from reference TRBV9 and TRBJ2-1): DSGVTQTPKHLITATGQRVTLRCSPRSGDLSVYWYQQSLDQGLQFLIQYYNGEERAKGNILERFSAQQFPDLHSELNLSSLELGDSALYFCASSVAGGNYNEQFFGPGTRLTVL.

The rearrangement links TRBV6-6 to TRBJ2-7; the D is unclear. The V end lost 11 bases, the J end lost 0 bases, and 17 bases lay between the germline ends. The CDR3 is 14 residues long. Looked up from germline, CDR1 is MNHNY and CDR2 is SVGAGI (reference sequence). This CDR3 is CASHRAGSSYEQYF. In DNA, the CDR3 is TGTGCCTCACACCGCGCAGGAAGCTCCTACGAGCAGTACTTC.

This clonotype was observed a few times. The chain recombines TRBV5-6 with TRBJ2-7; 8 positions match TRBD2. The V gene's germline CDR1 is SGHDT and CDR2 YYEEEE. The CDR3 covers 14 residues. V shed 2 bases, J shed 4 bases, and the junction held 5 bases outside the gene matches. CDR3 residues: CASSFPGLGYEQYF. In DNA, the CDR3 is TGTGCCAGCAGCTTTCCGGGACTAGGGTACGAGCAGTACTTC.

This rearrangement joins TRBV7-3 to TRBJ2-1; D not certain. The CDR3 consists of 12 residues. Germline V gene data show CDR1 as SGHTA and CDR2 as FQGTGA. The V and J ends lost 5 bases and 10 bases respectively, with 12 bases between them. In DNA, the CDR3 is TGTGCCAGCAGCCCTGAAGACATAGAGCAGTTCTTC. Its protein is CASSPEDIEQFF.

The chain couples TRBV2 to TRBJ1-6; a possible D gene is TRBD1 (6 bases). CDR3 length: 17 amino acids. CDR1 is SNHLY and CDR2 is FYNNEI in the germline V gene. V lost 6 bases and J lost 8, with 23 bases in between. The CDR3 DNA reads TGTGCCAGCAGCGCCGGGACACGGGCGTCGATGGATTCACCCCTCCACTTT. Amino acids: CASSAGTRASMDSPLHF.

This clonotype was counted at least ten times. V is TRBV5-8 and J is TRBJ1-4; D is possibly TRBD1 (5 bases). Germline CDR1 and CDR2: SGHTS and YDEGEE. The germline V and J ends were trimmed by 7 bases and 4 bases, with 14 bases remaining between them. The CDR3 loop spans 14 amino acids. CDR3 DNA sequence: TGTGCCAGCCGGCCGCCAGGGTTTAATGAAAAACTGTTTTTT. Translated: CASRPPGFNEKLFF. Full variable domain (rest looked up from reference TRBV5-8 and TRBJ1-4): EAGVTQSPTHLIKTRGQQATLRCSPISGHTSVYWYQQALGLGLQFLLWYDEGEERNRGNFPPRFSGRQFPNYSSELNVNALELEDSALYLCASRPPGFNEKLFFGSGTQLSVL.

J is TRBJ1-6 and V is TRBV11-2; 7 bases fit TRBD1. The V gene end was trimmed by 4 bases and the J gene end by 10 bases; junction bases not matched to a gene: 7. Germline V gives CDR1 SGHAT, CDR2 FQNNGV. The CDR3 runs to 14 residues. CDR3 sequence: CASSSRQGGSPLHF. The CDR3 DNA reads TGTGCCAGCAGCTCCAGACAGGGAGGCTCACCCCTCCACTTT.

This clonotype has a handful of counts. This sequence joins TRBV10-3 and TRBJ2-7; maybe TRBD2 (6 bases). With 3 bases removed from V and 2 bases from J, the gap between germline ends came to 11 bases. The V gene's germline CDR1 is ENHRY and CDR2 SYGVKD. CDR3 size: 14 residues. CDR3 residues: CAISDPGRTYEQYF. CDR3 nucleotide sequence: TGTGCCATCAGTGATCCGGGGAGGACCTACGAGCAGTACTTC.

V usage is TRBV15 and J usage is TRBJ2-3; 13 bases are a match to TRBD2. Germline values: CDR1 LNHNV, CDR2 YYDKDF (reference sequence). The junction had 17 bases not matched to a gene; V was cut back by 3 bases and J by 5 bases. This CDR3 region has 20 residues. In DNA form, the CDR3 reads TGTGCCACCAGCAGCGATCCCGGACTAGCGGGAGAGGGGTTAGTAGATACGCAGTATTTT. As protein: CATSSDPGLAGEGLVDTQYF. Together with reference TRBV15 and TRBJ2-3, the CDR3 gives the full variable domain: DAMVIQNPRYQVTQFGKPVTLSCSQTLNHNVMYWYQQKSSQAPKLLFHYYDKDFNNEADTPDNFQSRRPNTSFCFLDIRSPGLGDTAMYLCATSSDPGLAGEGLVDTQYFGPGTRLTVL.

V usage is TRBV5-1 and J usage is TRBJ1-2; 9 bases fit TRBD1. Germline trimming cut 5 bases from V and 8 bases from J; bases unmatched to any gene: 13. Germline V gene sequence: CDR1 SGHRS, CDR2 YFSETQ. This CDR3 has 15 amino acids. As DNA, the CDR3 is TGCGCCAGCAGACTAGCGGGACAGGGAAACTCCGGCTACACCTTC. Protein sequence: CASRLAGQGNSGYTF.

The chain links TRBV29-1 to TRBJ1-1, with D perhaps matching TRBD1 (5 bases). The CDR3 contains 14 residues. The ends were cut back, 6 bases at V and 0 bases at J, with 14 bases in the middle. Per germline, CDR1 SQVTM and CDR2 ANQGSEA. Here the CDR3 DNA reads TGCAGCGTGGATGGGACGGGAATGAACACTGAAGCTTTCTTT. Residues: CSVDGTGMNTEAFF. The whole variable domain, remainder taken from reference TRBV29-1 and TRBJ1-1, is SAVISQKPSRDICQRGTSLTIQCQVDSQVTMMFWYRQQPGQSLTLIATANQGSEATYESGFVIDKFPISRPNLTFSTLTVSNMSPEDSSIYLCSVDGTGMNTEAFFGQGTRLTVV.

This clonotype showed up many times. CDR3 nucleotides: TGCGCCAGCAGCCAAGATAGGGGACTAGCGTCCGATACGCAGTATTTT. As protein: CASSQDRGLASDTQYF. The V and J genes are TRBV4-1 and TRBJ2-3; 10 bases are shared with TRBD2. Germline values: CDR1 MGHRA, CDR2 YSYEKL. V trimming: 0 bases; J trimming: 6 bases; junction bases outside the gene matches: 6. The CDR3 length is 16 residues.

As DNA, the CDR3 is TGCAGTGCTAGAGATCTGGAAGAGCAGTACTTC. It codes for CSARDLEEQYF. The rearrangement links TRBV20-1 to TRBJ2-7, with D unclear. The CDR3 loop spans 11 amino acids. Trimming stripped 0 bases from V and 7 bases from J, with 7 bases between. Germline V gene data show CDR1 as DFQATT and CDR2 as SNEGSKA (reference sequence).

On this clonotype: One junction end disagrees with the germline gene, perhaps due to a read error. The rearrangement links TRBV20-1 to TRBJ1-1, with D perhaps TRBD1 (6 bases). The CDR3 spans 16 residues. From germline, CDR1 is DFQATT and CDR2 SNEGSKA (reference sequence). The CDR3: CGARSRELSRDTDAFF. CDR3 DNA: TGCGGTGCTAGATCCAGGGAACTAAGTAGGGACACTGATGCTTTCTTT.

This clonotype was detected ten times or more. The chain joins TRBV7-9 to TRBJ2-2; possible D gene TRBD2, 5 bases. The V and J ends lost 4 bases and 5 bases respectively, with 11 bases between them. Germline loops: CDR1 SEHNR, CDR2 FQNEAQ (reference sequence). This CDR3 is 14 amino acids long. The CDR3 nucleotides are TGTGCCAGCAGCTCCCTGGGAGCAACCGGGGAGCTGTTTTTT. Translated, it gives CASSSLGATGELFF. The entire variable domain, with the rest obtained from reference TRBV7-9 and TRBJ2-2, is as follows: DTGVSQNPRHKITKRGQNVTFRCDPISEHNRLYWYRQTLGQGPEFLTYFQNEAQLEKSRLLSDRFSAERPKGSFSTLEIQRTEQGDSAMYLCASSSLGATGELFFGEGSRLTVL.